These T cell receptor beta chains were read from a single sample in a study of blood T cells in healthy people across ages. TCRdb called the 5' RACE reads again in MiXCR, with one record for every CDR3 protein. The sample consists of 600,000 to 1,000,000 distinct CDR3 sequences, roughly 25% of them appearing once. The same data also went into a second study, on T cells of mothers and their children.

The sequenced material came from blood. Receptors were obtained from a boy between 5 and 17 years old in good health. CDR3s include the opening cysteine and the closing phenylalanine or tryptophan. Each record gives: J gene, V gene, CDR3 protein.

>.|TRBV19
CASSNGTGALTYEQYF
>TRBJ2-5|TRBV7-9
CASSSPIAASGTETQYF
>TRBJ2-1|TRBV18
CASSLDGQLSYNEQFF
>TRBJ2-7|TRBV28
CASSLPGQPYEQYF
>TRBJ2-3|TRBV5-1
CASSLRGQGGDTQYF
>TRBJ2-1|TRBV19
CASSVPGGGLSYNEQFF
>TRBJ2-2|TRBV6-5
CASSRASNRGLAGELFF
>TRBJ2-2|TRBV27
CASSPRGLTNTGELFF
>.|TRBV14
CASSQHIGSQGEQFF
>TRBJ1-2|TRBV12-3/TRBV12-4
CASSLGQGLNGYTF
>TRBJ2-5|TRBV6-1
CASSENRGQETQYF
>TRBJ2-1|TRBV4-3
CASSQTSGGERGQFF
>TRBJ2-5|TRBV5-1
CASSLVSLSQETQYF
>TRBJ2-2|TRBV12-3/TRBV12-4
CASSPTGTRSTGELFF
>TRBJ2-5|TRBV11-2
CASSNSLAGGETQYF
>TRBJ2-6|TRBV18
CASSPAVFSGANVLTF
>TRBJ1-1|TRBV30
CAWARETEAFF
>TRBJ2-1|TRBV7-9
CVSSLAEGYNEQFF
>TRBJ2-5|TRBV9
CASSVGGLAGAETQYF
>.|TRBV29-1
CSVEDSERAGGYEQYF
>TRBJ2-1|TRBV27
CASSLVPFGEQFF
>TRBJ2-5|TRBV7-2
CASSSTGTWAETQYF
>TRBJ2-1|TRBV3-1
CASSQGRGGRSNEQFF
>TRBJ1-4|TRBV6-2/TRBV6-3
CASSQEREKLFF
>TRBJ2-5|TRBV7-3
CASSPVGRGGQETQYF
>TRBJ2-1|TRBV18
CASSPPWWEWYNEQFF
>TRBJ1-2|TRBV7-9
CTSSPGLEGYTF
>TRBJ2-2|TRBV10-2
CASSEDGARESGELFF
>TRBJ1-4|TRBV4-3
CASSQGTAINEKLFF
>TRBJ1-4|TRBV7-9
CASSDQGGRVREKLFF
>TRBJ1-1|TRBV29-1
CSVRSENTEAFF
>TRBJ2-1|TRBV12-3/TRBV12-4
CASSRIASSYNEQFF
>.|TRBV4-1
CASSQDQQGAGEQYF
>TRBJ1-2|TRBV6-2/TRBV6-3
CASRGRTELHGYTF
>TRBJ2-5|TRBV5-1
CASSAVGQTGETQYF
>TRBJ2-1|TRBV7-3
CASSLNPGTFNEQFF
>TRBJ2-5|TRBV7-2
CASSLDGGTQYF
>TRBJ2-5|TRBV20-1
CSGLVLLQEQYF
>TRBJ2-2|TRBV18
CASSPSTGPFTGELFF
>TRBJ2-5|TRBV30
CAWGAGTFQETQYF
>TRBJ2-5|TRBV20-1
CSARGRGQVQETQYF
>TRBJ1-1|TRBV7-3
CASSLGQRNTEAFF
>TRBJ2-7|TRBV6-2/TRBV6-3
CASSPGTRGLDHEQYF
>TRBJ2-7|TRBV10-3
CAISEPGGANTYEQYF
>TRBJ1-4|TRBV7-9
CASSPGNRVIDEGEKLFF
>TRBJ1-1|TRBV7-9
CASSSYREESAEAFF
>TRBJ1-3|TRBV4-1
CASSQGLGQRSGNTIYF
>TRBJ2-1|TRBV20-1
CSASGGAYNEQFF
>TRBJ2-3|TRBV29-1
CSVDEGGTDTQYF
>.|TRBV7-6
CASSLDPGVPNEQFF
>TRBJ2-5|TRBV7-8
CASSLGHGQQETQYF
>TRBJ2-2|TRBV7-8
CASSKPGLGAGELFF
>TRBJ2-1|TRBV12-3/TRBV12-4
CASSFLGGDYNEQFF
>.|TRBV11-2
CASSFRGVGDEQYF